Sequencing of this T cell receptor beta chain was carried out in a study of T cell responses to AZD1222 COVID-19 vaccine. Germline V lookup: CDR1 LGHNA, CDR2 YNFKEQ. The CDR3 sequence is 15 residues long. Trimming left V 1 base short and J 1 base short, with 11 bases between. Comments on this clone: What it binds is not known.

Libraries were prepared by immunoSEQ multiplex PCR; TCRdb keeps only in-frame clonotypes and omits some of them. This repertoire includes about 140,000 clones. Study-level results: The study identified only a handful of AZD1222 recipients as seropositive at baseline. Across the whole spike, CD4 TCRs peaked at regions 160-218 and 743-854. Every sample of the repertoires postdated the peak T cell response.

Sequences were obtained from peripheral blood. The V and J genes are TRBV4-2 and TRBJ2-7; no clear D. This clonotype was obtained from an adult in good health. CDR3 residues: CASSQVSAQSYEQYF. Written as DNA, the CDR3 is TGTGCCAGCAGCCAAGTCTCGGCACAATCCTACGAGCAGTACTTC.